This T cell receptor (beta chain) came from a study of blood T cells in healthy people across ages. In its sample, this clonotype was seen a few times. The CDR3 covers 16 residues. The V and J ends lost 4 bases and 0 bases respectively, with 17 bases between them. Germline lookup yields CDR1 DFQATT and CDR2 SNEGSKA (reference sequence). Primed by a sample-barcoded 5' primer and a J-beta primer mix, a second PCR proceeded for 7 to 11 cycles. TCRdb recomputed calls from the 5' RACE reads with MiXCR, one row per CDR3 protein. The table has hundreds of thousands of distinct CDR3 sequences, around 52% seen once; the top ten hold 13%.

The receptor was isolated from a woman of 80 years or more in good health. The material sequenced was blood. This chain joins TRBV20-1 and TRBJ2-3; D unresolved. CDR3 coding DNA: TGCAGTGCTACCCCATTAGGTCGGCAGAGCACAGATACGCAGTATTTT. Protein sequence: CSATPLGRQSTDTQYF.